The 18 T cell receptor beta chains below were found in one sample sequenced in a study of shared clonotypes between healthy human individuals (TCRdb year 2020). The protocol used for the library was the immunoSEQ multiplex PCR assay. TCRdb's version of the immuneACCESS table is confined to in-frame rearrangements and falls short of the full clone set. An unresolved V gene accounts for under half of the shortfall where checked; the remainder is of unknown origin. Across this sample there are around 990,000 clones, with approximately 77% seen only once. The ten largest make up 0.89% of the sample. The sequenced material came from memory CD4+ T cells from PBMCs. Per the publication, the cell subset or site label means: CD45RA-negative fraction. Receptors originate from a man aged 18 to 29 in good health. Some clones in this sample may be carry-over from other donors' samples.

The chain combines TRBV10-3 with TRBJ2-7, with 12 bases identical to TRBD1. V shed 10 bases and J 7 bases; nucleotides not matched to a gene: 8. From germline, CDR1 is ENHRY and CDR2 SYGVKD. The CDR3 spans 13 residues. CDR3 loop: CATRGQGAEEQYF. The DNA of the CDR3 is TGTGCCACCAGGGGACAGGGGGCGGAGGAGCAGTACTTC.

The rearrangement links TRBV7-6 to TRBJ2-5; D remains ambiguous. Germline values: CDR1 SGHVS, CDR2 FNYEAQ. The CDR3 runs to 15 residues. The V and J ends lost 5 bases and 1 base respectively, with 14 bases between them. CDR3 sequence reads: CASSPVGRIQETQYF. As DNA, the CDR3 is TGTGCCAGCAGCCCGGTCGGGCGGATCCAAGAGACCCAGTACTTC.

This clone showed up just a few times. The V call is TRBV6-1, the J call TRBJ2-7; 14 bases are a match to TRBD2. In germline, CDR1 is MNHNS, CDR2 SASEGT. This CDR3 contains 18 residues. Germline trimming cut 0 bases from V and 5 bases from J; bases unmatched to any gene: 9. The CDR3 DNA follows: TGTGCCAGCAGTGAAGCGAGGAGGACTAGCGGGAGGATTAACGAGCAGTACTTC. This sequence encodes CASSEARRTSGRINEQYF.

The rearrangement uses TRBV18 and TRBJ2-3; D possibly corresponds to TRBD2 (5 bases). CDR3 length: 14 amino acids. Germline values: CDR1 KGHSH, CDR2 LQKENI. Trimming removed 3 bases from V and 0 bases from J, with 7 bases in between. The CDR3 DNA is TGTGCCAGCTCACCCGGGATCAGCACAGATACGCAGTATTTT. This gives the protein CASSPGISTDTQYF.

This clone was seen at least ten times. This chain links TRBV15 with TRBJ1-3; tentatively, D is TRBD1 (6 bases). Germline V gives CDR1 LNHNV, CDR2 YYDKDF (reference sequence). The CDR3 has 14 amino acids. V was shortened by 7 bases and J by 4 bases, with 14 bases between the two germline ends. The CDR3 is CATMPGVAGNTIYF. CDR3 DNA: TGTGCCACCATGCCAGGGGTCGCCGGAAACACCATATATTTT. Using reference TRBV15 and TRBJ1-3 for the parts outside the CDR3, the full variable domain is DAMVIQNPRYQVTQFGKPVTLSCSQTLNHNVMYWYQQKSSQAPKLLFHYYDKDFNNEADTPDNFQSRRPNTSFCFLDIRSPGLGDTAMYLCATMPGVAGNTIYFGEGSWLTVV.

The genes are TRBV4-1 and TRBJ1-2, with no clear D. The CDR3 sequence is 13 residues long. Trimming took off 0 bases at V and 4 bases at J, with 6 bases between the two ends. Germline V gene data show CDR1 as MGHRA and CDR2 as YSYEKL. CDR3 in DNA: TGCGCCAGCAGCCAAGACGCAGGCTATGGCTACACCTTC. It encodes CASSQDAGYGYTF.

The chain links TRBV18 to TRBJ2-2; 8 bases are a match to TRBD2. The CDR3 length is 15 residues. V was pared by 3 bases and J by 6 bases, with 6 bases of the junction left unmatched. Germline CDR1 KGHSH, CDR2 LQKENI. CDR3 protein: CASSPPSGRPGELFF. As DNA, the CDR3 is TGTGCCAGCTCACCGCCCAGCGGGAGACCCGGGGAGCTGTTTTTT. Drawing the rest from reference TRBV18 and TRBJ2-2, the complete variable domain is NAGVMQNPRHLVRRRGQEARLRCSPMKGHSHVYWYRQLPEEGLKFMVYLQKENIIDESGMPKERFSAEFPKEGPSILRIQQVVRGDSAAYFCASSPPSGRPGELFFGEGSRLTVL.

The chain couples TRBV6-5 to TRBJ1-3; D remains ambiguous. CDR3 length: 13 amino acids. V was clipped by 2 bases and J by 8 bases, with 10 bases between them. CDR1 is MNHEY, CDR2 SVGAGI, per germline. The chain's CDR3 is CASSYVPGDTIYF. The CDR3 DNA is TGTGCCAGCAGTTACGTCCCTGGGGACACCATATATTTT.

This clone was recorded a few times. The chain combines TRBV19 with TRBJ1-1; D remains ambiguous. Looked up from germline, CDR1 is LNHDA and CDR2 is SQIVND (reference sequence). V was pared by 6 bases and J by 6 bases, with 11 bases between. The CDR3 covers 12 residues. CDR3 nucleotides: TGTGCCAGTAGGGGAGAAGCCTCTGAAGCTTTCTTT. Its protein is CASRGEASEAFF.

This clone has just one count. The chain carries TRBV6-1 and TRBJ1-5; no definite D call. Per germline, CDR1 MNHNS and CDR2 SASEGT. V was shortened by 6 bases and J by 4 bases, with 7 bases between the two germline ends. The CDR3 sequence is 12 residues long. The CDR3 DNA is TGTGCCAGCAGCTTGAGGAATCAGCCCCAGCATTTT. Its translation is CASSLRNQPQHF.

In its sample, this clone was seen many times. The chain employs TRBV28 and TRBJ2-3; no firm D call. V was cut by 5 bases and J by 0 bases, with 9 bases left in between. The CDR3 covers 14 residues. Looked up from germline, CDR1 is MDHEN and CDR2 is SYDVKM. The CDR3 DNA reads TGTGCCAGCAGTGCCCCTCAAAGCACAGATACGCAGTATTTT. It encodes CASSAPQSTDTQYF.

The chain links TRBV5-4 to TRBJ1-2; 7 bases align to TRBD1. Trimming cost V 5 bases and J 4 bases; bases outside gene matches: 17. This CDR3 is 17 amino acids long. From germline, CDR1 is SGHNT and CDR2 YYREEE (reference sequence). This CDR3 reads CASSSGTVDIKGYGYTF. The CDR3 coding sequence is TGTGCCAGCAGTTCCGGGACAGTGGATATCAAGGGCTATGGCTACACCTTC.

V gene TRBV27 combines with J gene TRBJ2-3; D is possibly TRBD1 or TRBD2 (6 bases each). The V end lost 5 bases, the J end lost 10 bases, and 13 bases lay between the germline ends. Germline CDR1 and CDR2: MNHEY and SMNVEV (reference sequence). The CDR3 runs to 12 residues. CDR3 sequence: CASSLGGLAQYF. The CDR3 nucleotides read TGTGCCAGCAGTCTCGGGGGCTTAGCGCAGTATTTT.

J is TRBJ1-2 and V is TRBV2, with D tentatively TRBD1 (5 bases). Trimming took 1 base from V and 8 from J, leaving 14 bases between them. In germline, CDR1 is SNHLY, CDR2 FYNNEI. There are 14 residues in the CDR3. CDR3 sequence reads: CASSEGRGVRGYTF. In DNA, the CDR3 is TGTGCCAGCAGTGAAGGACGAGGGGTGAGGGGCTACACCTTC. The full variable domain, rest sourced from reference TRBV2 and TRBJ1-2, is EPEVTQTPSHQVTQMGQEVILRCVPISNHLYFYWYRQILGQKVEFLVSFYNNEISEKSEIFDDQFSVERPDGSNFTLKIRSTKLEDSAMYFCASSEGRGVRGYTFGSGTRLTVV.

The chain couples TRBV11-2 to TRBJ2-3, with a weak D call TRBD2 (6 bases). Between the trimmed V and J ends, which lost 4 bases and 5 bases, there was a span of 10 bases. This CDR3 is built from 13 residues. Germline V CDR1 and CDR2: SGHAT, FQNNGV. This CDR3 reads CASSSRDGDTQYF. CDR3 nucleotides: TGTGCCAGCAGCTCGCGGGACGGAGATACGCAGTATTTT.

This chain joins TRBV9 and TRBJ2-2; 10 bases line up with TRBD2. After removal of 2 bases from V and 6 bases from J, the junction contained 7 bases not matched to a gene. Germline lookup yields CDR1 SGDLS and CDR2 YYNGEE. This CDR3 region has 16 residues. For the CDR3, the DNA is TGTGCCAGCAGCGTCACTAGCGGGAATAGGGCCGGGGAGCTGTTTTTT. It is translated as CASSVTSGNRAGELFF.

In regard to this clone: Different DNA sequences within this sample yield the same CDR3. V usage is TRBV15 and J usage is TRBJ1-5, with D hard to call. V was clipped by 3 bases and J by 4 bases, with 4 bases between them. Looked up from germline, CDR1 is LNHNV and CDR2 is YYDKDF (reference sequence). The CDR3 covers 12 residues. The CDR3: CATSRGNQPQHF. CDR3 DNA: TGTGCCACCAGCAGGGGAAATCAGCCCCAGCATTTT.

The CDR3 is CASSLGGTGGSHTQYF. The CDR3 DNA sequence: TGTGCCAGCAGCTTAGGGGGGACAGGGGGCTCACATACGCAGTATTTT. This chain joins TRBV11-3 and TRBJ2-3, with TRBD1 identical over 12 bases. The CDR3 is 16 amino acids. Germline trimming cut 1 base from V and 7 bases from J; bases unmatched to any gene: 6. The germline V gene has CDR1 SGHNT and CDR2 YENEEA. The variable domain in full, with the rest retrieved from reference TRBV11-3 and TRBJ2-3, is EAGVVQSPRYKIIEKKQPVAFWCNPISGHNTLYWYLQNLGQGPELLIRYENEEAVDDSQLPKDRFSAERLKGVDSTLKIQPAELGDSAVYLCASSLGGTGGSHTQYFGPGTRLTVL.